The table lists the clone carrying this T cell receptor (beta chain) with a count of one. This sample was included in a study of low-dose radiotherapy and immunotherapy resistance in tumors. Gene-specific TRAV and TRBV primers were used for first-strand cDNA, covering alpha and beta chains. PCR amplification of the TCRs was performed with Phusion for 20 PCR cycles, and it relied on a constant-region primer together with a V-primer adapter. TCRdb re-called the reads with MiXCR, one entry per CDR3 protein. The data hold about 5,600 distinct CDR3 sequences, with approximately 80% observed a single time. V lost 4 bases, J lost 1 base, and 12 bases lay in between. In germline, CDR1 is SGHKS, CDR2 YYEKEE (reference sequence). The CDR3 spans 15 residues. Nivolumab, ipilimumab, aspirin, low-dose cyclophosphamide and low-dose radiotherapy were given to donors.

The chain has TRBV5-5 and TRBJ2-4; D might be TRBD1 or TRBD2, each matching 5 bases. The clonotype was recovered from a human donor with advanced metastatic prostate, ovarian, gallbladder or colorectal cancer (not recorded which). This table probably holds off-target reads from a library built for another chain. DNA of the CDR3: TGTGCCAGCAGCATTCCAGGGACGGCCAAAAACATTCAGTACTTC. As protein: CASSIPGTAKNIQYF. Using reference TRBV5-5 and TRBJ2-4 for the parts outside the CDR3, the full variable domain is DAGVTQSPTHLIKTRGQQVTLRCSPISGHKSVSWYQQVLGQGPQFIFQYYEKEERGRGNFPDRFSARQFPNYSSELNVNALLLGDSALYLCASSIPGTAKNIQYFGAGTRLSVL.